The T cell receptor (beta chain) described here comes from a study of blood T cell repertoires in COVID-19 (dated by TCRdb to 2018 to 2020). For the study in its entirety: Samples from collaborators originated in the United States, Italy and Spain and spanned both the acute and convalescent phases of COVID-19. The prospective study material was composed of cDNA or gDNA derived from T cells, B-cell-depleted T cells, or PBMCs. The dataset comprised deeply sampled blood TCRbeta repertoires from subjects exposed to, actively infected with, or recovered from COVID-19. A freely available public database, intended as a resource for researchers studying the immune response to SARS-CoV-2, is where the repertoires were released. Samples were obtained from the ongoing ImmuneRACE study (first 160 participants) and from about 1,300 subjects provided by 6 global collaborators. Sample metadata almost always included a de-identified subject ID, COVID-19 status, age in years and sex. Where available, HLA class I and class II types were taken from metadata supplied by the sample provider and were not determined by assay-based typing. The full study reports these points: Clinical and demographic metadata were provided uncurated, with the amount varying by source and participant.

TCRbeta CDR3 regions were amplified from genomic DNA by means of the immunoSEQ Assay, a bias-controlled multiplex PCR. The paper's processing steps were these. The number of nucleated cells in each sample was estimated from the amplification of reference gene primers within the assay. To quantify the absolute abundance of each unique TCRbeta CDR3 rearrangement, sequence reads were collapsed and filtered. For each sample, productive Simpson clonality was calculated by taking the square root of Simpson's diversity index across productive rearrangements. TCRdb obtained this table from immuneACCESS and retained in-frame rearrangements with V and J assigned. These tables miss some clones; where compared with another copy, unresolved V genes account for less than half of the shortfall, and the remainder is unexplained. V and J calls and clone size are given by that table; D and trimming were obtained from the DNA. This sample holds about 280,000 clones; about four fifths were observed only once. The leading ten clones occupy around 5% of the sample.

This clone was counted a few times. This clone's antigen is unknown. No much larger clonotype is one base removed from it; base qualities were not supplied. The CDR3 starts with the cysteine, ends with the phenylalanine, and has 13 residues. Only CDR3 DNA remains: 39 bases, in frame from the first base. The germline V gene gives CDR1 as MGHDK and CDR2 as SYGVNS. Trimming costs V 2 bases and J 9 bases, and their ends lie 11 bases apart. Participants in the prospective study were aged about 18 to 95 years, lived in over 20 United States geographic areas, and enrolled through a virtual design. In the prospective study, cohorts were assigned on the basis of participant-reported clinical history obtained from a screening survey and a study questionnaire. Exposed participants had been in contact, within 2 weeks of entering the study, with a person who had a PCR-confirmed or clinician-diagnosed case of COVID-19. Mobile phlebotomists in the prospective study collected whole blood, serum and a nasopharyngeal or oropharyngeal swab from every participant. Additional blood draws and questionnaires over an approximately 2-month period could optionally be provided by prospective study participants. Blood samples from the prospective study were shipped frozen or at room temperature prior to DNA extraction.

Sequenced sample: PBMCs or T cells enriched from blood (not recorded which). The receptor chain draws on TRBV25-1 and TRBJ2-4; TRBD1 might be the D gene, on 6 matching bases. This clonotype originated in a middle-aged man who had been exposed to COVID-19. Here the CDR3 is given as CASSEQGLSIQYF. The nucleotide sequence reads TGTGCCAGCAGTGAACAGGGGTTGAGCATTCAGTACTTC. The CDR3 plus the reference TRBV25-1 and TRBJ2-4 genes for the other parts give the full variable domain: EADIYQTPRYLVIGTGKKITLECSQTMGHDKMYWYQQDPGMELHLIHYSYGVNSTEKGDLSSESTVSRIRTEHFPLTLESARPSHTSQYLCASSEQGLSIQYFGAGTRLSVL.